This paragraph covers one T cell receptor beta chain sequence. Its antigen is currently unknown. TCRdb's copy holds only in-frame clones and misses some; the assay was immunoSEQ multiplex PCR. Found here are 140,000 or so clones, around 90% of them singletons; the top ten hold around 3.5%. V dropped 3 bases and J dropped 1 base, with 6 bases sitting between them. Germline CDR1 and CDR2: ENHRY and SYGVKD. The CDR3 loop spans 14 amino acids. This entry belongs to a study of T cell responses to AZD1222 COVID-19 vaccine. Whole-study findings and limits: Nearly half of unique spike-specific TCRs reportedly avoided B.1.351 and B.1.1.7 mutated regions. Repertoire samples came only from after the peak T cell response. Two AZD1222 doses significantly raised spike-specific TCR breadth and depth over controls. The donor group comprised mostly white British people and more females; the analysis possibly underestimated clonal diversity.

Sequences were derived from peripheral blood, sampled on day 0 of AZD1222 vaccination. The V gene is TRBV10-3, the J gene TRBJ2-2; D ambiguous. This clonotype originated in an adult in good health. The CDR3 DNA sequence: TGTGCCATCAGTGATGGGGTGAACACCGGGGAGCTGTTTTTT. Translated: CAISDGVNTGELFF.